These 2 T cell receptor beta chains came from one sample sequenced in a study of blood T cell repertoires in COVID-19. Profiling relied on immunoSEQ multiplex PCR, and the TCRdb table lists in-frame clones only, not all of them. The sample lists around 330,000 clones, roughly 86% occurring once. The sequencing input was PBMCs or T cells enriched from blood (not recorded which). These receptors originate from a woman between 18 and 30 years old who had recovered from COVID-19.

The chain recombines TRBV11-2 with TRBJ2-3; 11 bases align to TRBD2. This CDR3 contains 16 residues. The ends lost 5 bases at V and 3 bases at J; junction bases unmatched: 7. Germline V gene data show CDR1 as SGHAT and CDR2 as FQNNGV. CDR3 in DNA: TGTGCCAGCAGCCAGCCGGGACTAGCGGTAACAGATACGCAGTATTTT. This codes for CASSQPGLAVTDTQYF. Together with reference TRBV11-2 and TRBJ2-3, the CDR3 gives the full variable domain: EAGVAQSPRYKIIEKRQSVAFWCNPISGHATLYWYQQILGQGPKLLIQFQNNGVVDDSQLPKDRFSAERLKGVDSTLKIQPAKLEDSAVYLCASSQPGLAVTDTQYFGPGTRLTVL.

This chain joins TRBV5-4 and TRBJ1-1; D gene uncertain. This CDR3 is built from 12 residues. Trimming took off 2 bases at V and 7 bases at J, with 9 bases between the two ends. The germline V gene encodes CDR1 SGHNT and CDR2 YYREEE (reference sequence). The CDR3 loop is CASSFSGIEAFF. The DNA of the CDR3 is TGTGCCAGCAGCTTTTCGGGAATTGAAGCTTTCTTT.